This T cell receptor beta chain was sequenced during a study of shared clonotypes between healthy human individuals. Overall study context: Researchers assigned three CD4 naive, three CD4 memory, two CD8 naive and one CD8 memory plate to each donor.

Concerning this clone itself: The antigen remains undetermined.

Sequenced by immunoSEQ multiplex PCR; TCRdb stores in-frame clones only, minus some. The sample includes 330,000 or so clones, less than 75% of them seen just once. CDR3 size: 18 residues. Trimming stripped 0 bases from V and 7 bases from J, with 22 bases between. In germline, CDR1 is LGHNA, CDR2 YSLEER. Findings of the study overall: The sharing of 4.5% to 5.5% of naive CD4 clonotypes was seen across a few donors. Sequencing depth was predicted to influence how clonotypes are shared among donors.

The V and J genes are TRBV4-3 and TRBJ2-1, with D perhaps TRBD2 (6 bases). The sequence derives from a young man in good health. The sample consisted of memory CD4+ T cells sorted from blood. The sample's subset: CD45RA-negative fraction. This CDR3 is CASSQDLRREWSLNEQFF. The CDR3 DNA reads as TGCGCCAGCAGCCAAGATCTAAGACGGGAGTGGAGTTTGAATGAGCAGTTCTTC.